This entry lists 5 T cell receptor beta chains sequenced from one sample in a study of T cell responses to AZD1222 COVID-19 vaccine. This table comes from immunoSEQ multiplex PCR, and its TCRdb copy is limited to in-frame clones, with some not included. The top ten clones hold about 28% of a sample with roughly 67,000 clones, roughly nine tenths of them seen once. The input for sequencing was peripheral blood, taken 28 days after the second AZD1222 dose. The receptors derive from an adult who received the AZD1222 COVID-19 vaccine.

The V call is TRBV6-2 or TRBV6-3, the J call TRBJ2-1; the D gene is possibly TRBD1 (5 bases). The V and J ends lost 5 bases and 6 bases respectively, with 11 bases between them. The CDR3 is made up of 13 amino acids. Per germline, CDR1 MNHEY and CDR2 SVGEGT. The CDR3: CASSPTGTNEQFF. CDR3 DNA sequence: TGTGCCAGCAGTCCCACAGGTACCAATGAGCAGTTCTTC.

This clone was detected only a few times. The V gene is TRBV14, the J gene TRBJ2-7, with D perhaps TRBD1 (5 bases). The V and J ends lost 5 bases and 3 bases respectively, with 14 bases between them. Germline assignment: CDR1 SGHDN and CDR2 FVKESK. This CDR3 is 14 amino acids long. DNA for the CDR3: TGTGCCAGCAGCTATTCTGGGGCCTACTACGAGCAGTACTTC. Protein product: CASSYSGAYYEQYF.

This rearrangement joins TRBV7-3 to TRBJ2-1; D may be TRBD1 or TRBD2 (5 bases each). Trimming stripped 5 bases from V and 10 bases from J, with 18 bases between. Germline CDR1 is SGHTA and CDR2 is FQGTGA. CDR3 length: 14 residues. The CDR3 loop is CASSLSGTQTEQFF. CDR3 sequence (DNA): TGTGCCAGCAGCCTATCCGGGACCCAGACGGAGCAGTTCTTC.

The rearrangement joins TRBV27 to TRBJ2-2; 10 bases map to TRBD1. CDR1 and CDR2 (germline): MNHEY, SMNVEV (reference sequence). This CDR3 region has 16 residues. The V and J ends lost 6 bases and 0 bases, in that order; junction bases with no gene match: 4. The CDR3 nucleotides are TGTGCCAGCAGACGACAGGGGGCCGCGAACACCGGGGAGCTGTTTTTT. Its protein product is CASRRQGAANTGELFF.

This clone was recorded a few times. The chain combines TRBV7-9 with TRBJ1-3; D gene uncertain. The CDR3 is 10 residues long. The V gene lost 8 bases and the J gene lost 4 bases, with 3 bases spanning the gap. Per the germline V gene, CDR1 is SEHNR and CDR2 is FQNEAQ (reference sequence). DNA of the CDR3: TGTGCCAGCGGAGGAAACACCATATATTTT. This sequence encodes CASGGNTIYF.